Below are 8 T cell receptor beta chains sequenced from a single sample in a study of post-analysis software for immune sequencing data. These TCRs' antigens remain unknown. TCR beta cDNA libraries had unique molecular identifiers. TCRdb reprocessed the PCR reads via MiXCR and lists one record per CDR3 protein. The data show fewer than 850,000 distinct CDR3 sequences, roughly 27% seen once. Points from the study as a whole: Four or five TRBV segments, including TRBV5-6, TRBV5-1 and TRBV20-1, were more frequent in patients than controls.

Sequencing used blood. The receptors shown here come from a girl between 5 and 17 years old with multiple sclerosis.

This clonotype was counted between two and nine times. Written as DNA, the CDR3 is TGCGCCAGCAGCCGCGCCATGACAGATACGCAGTATTTT. Protein: CASSRAMTDTQYF. The V gene is TRBV4-1, the J gene TRBJ2-3; D is unclear. Germline V gives CDR1 MGHRA, CDR2 YSYEKL. The CDR3 sequence is 13 residues long. V was trimmed by 4 bases and J by 3 bases, leaving 8 bases between them.

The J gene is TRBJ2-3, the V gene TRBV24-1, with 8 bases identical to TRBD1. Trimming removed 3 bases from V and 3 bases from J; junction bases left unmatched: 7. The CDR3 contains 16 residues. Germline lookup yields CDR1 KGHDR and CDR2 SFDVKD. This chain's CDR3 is CATSDRTGPETDTQYF. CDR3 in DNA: TGTGCCACCAGTGATCGGACAGGGCCGGAGACAGATACGCAGTATTTT.

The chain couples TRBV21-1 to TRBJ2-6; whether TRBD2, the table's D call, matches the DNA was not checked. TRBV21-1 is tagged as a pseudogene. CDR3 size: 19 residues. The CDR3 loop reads CASSPPRERERAGANVLTF. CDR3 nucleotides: TGTGCCAGCAGCCCTCCTCGGGAGCGGGAGAGGGCTGGGGCCAACGTCCTGACTTTC.

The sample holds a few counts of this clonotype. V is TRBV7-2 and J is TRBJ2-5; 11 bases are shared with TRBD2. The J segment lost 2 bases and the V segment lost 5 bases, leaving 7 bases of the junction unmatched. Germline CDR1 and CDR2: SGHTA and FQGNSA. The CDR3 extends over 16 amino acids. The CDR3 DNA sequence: TGTGCCAGCAGCCGACGGGTAGCGGGGGGGCAAGAGACCCAGTACTTC. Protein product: CASSRRVAGGQETQYF.

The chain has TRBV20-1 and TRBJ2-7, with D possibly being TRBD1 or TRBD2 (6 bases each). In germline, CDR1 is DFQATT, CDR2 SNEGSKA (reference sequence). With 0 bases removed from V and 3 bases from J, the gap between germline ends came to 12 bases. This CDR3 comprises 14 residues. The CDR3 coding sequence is TGCAGTGCTAGAGATCAGGAGGGGGGCTACGAGCAGTACTTC. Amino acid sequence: CSARDQEGGYEQYF.

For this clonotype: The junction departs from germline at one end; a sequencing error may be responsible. CDR3 bases: TGTAGCGGCCGGGACGGACCCCATAGCACAGATACGCAGTATTTT. Amino acid sequence: CSGRDGPHSTDTQYF. The J gene is TRBJ2-3, the V gene TRBV29-1; the D gene is possibly TRBD2 (6 bases). The CDR3 has 15 amino acids. Germline V lookup: CDR1 SQVTM, CDR2 ANQGSEA.

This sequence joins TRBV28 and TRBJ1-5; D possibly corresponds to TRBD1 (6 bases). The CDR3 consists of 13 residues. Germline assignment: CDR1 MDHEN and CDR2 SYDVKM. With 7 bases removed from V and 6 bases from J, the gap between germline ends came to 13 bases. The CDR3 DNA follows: TGTGCCAGCAAAACAGGGATTCGTCAGCCCCAGCATTTT. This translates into CASKTGIRQPQHF.

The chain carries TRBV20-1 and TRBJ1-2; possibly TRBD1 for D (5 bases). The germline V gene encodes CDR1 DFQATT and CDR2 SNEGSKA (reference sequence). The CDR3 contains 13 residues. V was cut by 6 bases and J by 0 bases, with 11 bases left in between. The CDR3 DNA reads TGCAGTGCCCCCCAGGGAACTAACTATGGCTACACCTTC. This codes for CSAPQGTNYGYTF.